This is a list of T cell receptor beta chains from one sample in a study of blood T cell repertoires in COVID-19. Only in-frame clones appear in the TCRdb table, and some are missing; sequencing was by immunoSEQ multiplex PCR. The table includes just under 350,000 clones, under 95% detected once. Specimen: peripheral blood. Receptors originate from a woman aged 18-29 years who had recovered from COVID-19. The conserved cysteine and the conserved F or W are not part of the CDR3 here.

j_call	v_call	cdr3_aa
TRBJ1-5	TRBV13	ASSLGRGRNQPQH
TRBJ2-1	TRBV6-2/TRBV6-3	ASSYESAAEEQF
TRBJ1-1	TRBV5-1	ASSLGGGLNTEAF
TRBJ1-3	TRBV4-1	ASSQDTGRYGNTIY
TRBJ2-1	TRBV10-2	ASRTSRNNEQF
TRBJ2-2	TRBV10-3	AISVASGSNTGELF
TRBJ2-5	TRBV7-2	ASSGGGETQY
TRBJ1-6	TRBV30	AWSPRGVYNSPLH
TRBJ2-1	TRBV28	ASSTGSFEGNEQF
TRBJ2-1	TRBV3-1/TRBV3-2	ASTPAGEDEQF
TRBJ1-2	TRBV19	ASSIPGRGYT
TRBJ2-1	TRBV24-1	ATSDRLTGGSYNEQF
TRBJ2-1	TRBV29-1	SAKGPSGSNEQF
TRBJ2-1	TRBV19	ASSAVNEQF
TRBJ2-3	TRBV6-2/TRBV6-3	ASSRGTFSDTQY
TRBJ2-5	TRBV6-5	ASSPRTGRETQY
TRBJ2-3	TRBV6-5	ASTRRRTATDTQY
TRBJ1-1	TRBV12-3/TRBV12-4	ASSLSDYTEAF
TRBJ1-3	TRBV12-5	ASAGGAFVSGNTIY
TRBJ2-1	TRBV5-1	ASSLAFDSGATYNEQF
TRBJ1-2	TRBV11-3	ASSYPGGEVSYT
TRBJ2-5	TRBV20-1	SASLRGRALETQY
TRBJ2-1	TRBV30	AWSLPRDFGLAGGHGEQF
TRBJ2-3	TRBV2	ASSAELAVSTDTQY
TRBJ1-5	TRBV18	ASSPLGRVAQPQH
TRBJ2-1	TRBV11-2	ASSLDHLAGSQNEQF
TRBJ2-2	TRBV9	ASSVGTSGTGELF
TRBJ2-1	TRBV4-3	ASSQALAGGINEQF
TRBJ1-1	TRBV28	ASSNGQLNTEAF
TRBJ1-2	TRBV19	ASSPGQAIKGGYT
TRBJ2-2	TRBV6-2/TRBV6-3	ASSYLRLAGNTGELF
TRBJ2-1	TRBV4-1	ASSQEGSYNEQF
TRBJ1-3	TRBV27	ASSPRRSQGVRDTIY
TRBJ1-5	TRBV28	ASSVEGGGYSNQPQH
TRBJ2-3	TRBV11-3	ASSLAGGSSRVEDTQY
TRBJ2-5	TRBV9	ASSDQGTIQETQY
TRBJ2-2	TRBV3-1/TRBV3-2	ASTQGGGTGGGTGELF
TRBJ2-3	TRBV29-1	SELTGPDTQY
TRBJ2-1	TRBV18	ASSLSGSSYNEQF
TRBJ2-2	TRBV19	ASRGLAGGNFTGELF
TRBJ2-1	TRBV13	ASSLAGDNEQF
TRBJ2-1	TRBV7-9	ASSLSGGRRYNEQF
TRBJ1-2	TRBV11-3	ASSSHGQGYGYT
TRBJ2-3	TRBV10-1	ASSDYSGDGRPPPDTQY
TRBJ1-2	TRBV7-9	ASSLVPAGGYT
TRBJ1-5	TRBV6-5	ASSRGQGAVQPQH
TRBJ1-2	TRBV4-1	ASSQEGRGGGLYGYT
TRBJ2-2	TRBV19	ASTLGQANTGELF
TRBJ1-1	TRBV19	ASINGGDTEAF
TRBJ1-5	TRBV7-2	ASSPDRGLFQPQH
TRBJ2-1	TRBV20-1	SARQGYEQF
TRBJ1-1	TRBV6-1	ASSETVNTEAF
TRBJ2-3	TRBV20-1	SASASWRRTDTQY
TRBJ1-2	TRBV7-2	ASSFKSDYGYT
TRBJ2-3	TRBV5-4	ASSLRGREGTDTQY
TRBJ2-1	TRBV7-9	ASSRAPTSGRADEQF